The present T cell receptor (beta chain) was sequenced within a study of cytomegalovirus exposure and HLA in healthy donors. Amplification used 60 Vbeta primers and 13 Jbeta primers. In the study's own analysis: Counted up in a later analysis, unique TCR beta chains came to 65 million to 100 million, with around 9.9 million shared. The repertoire was sequenced with immunoSEQ multiplex PCR; TCRdb's copy has only in-frame clones and lacks some. V and J calls and clone size follow that table, whereas D and trimming were derived from the DNA. The sample lists 95,000 to 150,000 clones; more than 65% were seen once. This clone was counted once. The sequence was collected from an older woman in good health and CMV-seropositive. The material sequenced was PBMCs.

DNA of the CDR3: TGTGCCAGCAGCCCCGGCGGGCAGTTGCCTGAAGCTTTCTTT. Translation: CASSPGGQLPEAFF. V usage is TRBV28 and J usage is TRBJ1-1; D unresolved. Germline V gene data show CDR1 as MDHEN and CDR2 as SYDVKM. V was clipped by 6 bases and J by 6 bases, with 17 bases between them. CDR3 length equals 14 residues.